This paragraph covers one T cell receptor beta chain sequence. Antigen: not known. The data originate from a study of PD-L1 blockade in urothelial cancer. The overall study: The authors examined blood 3 weeks (second dose) and 6 weeks after treatment start. Researchers found blood samples held a median of roughly 140,000 T cells.

Study-level findings and limits: Where pretreatment blood TCR clonality fell below the median, better survival was predicted.

Germline lookup yields CDR1 KGHSH and CDR2 LQKENI. V trimming: 3 bases; J trimming: 1 base; junction bases outside the gene matches: 8. The CDR3 has 17 amino acids. Indicated time point: peripheral blood 6 weeks after treatment start. Libraries were prepared by immunoSEQ multiplex PCR; TCRdb keeps only in-frame clonotypes and omits some of them. The sample has 65,000 to 85,000 clones; approximately 90% are singletons. This rearrangement joins TRBV18 to TRBJ1-1; TRBD1 aligns across 10 bases. This TCR was sampled from an elderly woman with urothelial cancer. The source was PBMCs, collected around atezolizumab (anti-PD-L1) treatment. CDR3 sequence: CASSPSPGQGWNTEAFF. DNA for the CDR3: TGTGCCAGCTCACCGTCCCCGGGACAGGGGTGGAACACTGAAGCTTTCTTT. Combining the CDR3 with reference TRBV18 and TRBJ1-1 gives the whole variable domain NAGVMQNPRHLVRRRGQEARLRCSPMKGHSHVYWYRQLPEEGLKFMVYLQKENIIDESGMPKERFSAEFPKEGPSILRIQQVVRGDSAAYFCASSPSPGQGWNTEAFFGQGTRLTVV.